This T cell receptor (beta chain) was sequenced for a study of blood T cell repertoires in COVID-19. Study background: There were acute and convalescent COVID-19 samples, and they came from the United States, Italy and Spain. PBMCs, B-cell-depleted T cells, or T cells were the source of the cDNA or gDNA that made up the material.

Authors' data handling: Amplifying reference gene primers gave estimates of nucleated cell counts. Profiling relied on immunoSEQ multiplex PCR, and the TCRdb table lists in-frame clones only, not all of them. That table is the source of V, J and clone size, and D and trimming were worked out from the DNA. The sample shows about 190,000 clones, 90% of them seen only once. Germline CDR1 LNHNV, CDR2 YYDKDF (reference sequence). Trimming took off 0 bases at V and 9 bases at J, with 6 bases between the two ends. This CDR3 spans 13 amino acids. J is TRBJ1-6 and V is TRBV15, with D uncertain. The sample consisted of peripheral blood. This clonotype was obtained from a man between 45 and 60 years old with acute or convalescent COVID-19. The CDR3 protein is CATSREIRSPLHF. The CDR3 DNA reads TGTGCCACCAGCAGAGAAATCCGTTCACCCCTCCACTTT.